The present entry profiles one TCR beta chain with its context. The specificity of this receptor is unknown. The sample holds no much larger clone one base away, and base qualities are not on file. This sample is drawn from a study of T cell responses to AZD1222 COVID-19 vaccine (dated by TCRdb to the early 2020s). With regard to the full study: TCR sequencing covered more than 230 trial participants: some 210 given two doses of AZD1222 and 26 given two doses of MenACWY control vaccine. Enrollment into the trials was organized by age into subgroups of 18-55, 56-69 and 70-plus years, and those subgroups contained roughly 150, 30 and 60 TCR-sequenced participants, respectively.

V gives up 0 bases and J gives up 4 bases, and the segment between their germline ends measures 10 bases. CDR1 and CDR2, per the germline V gene, are SGHRS and YFSETQ. From the cysteine up to the phenylalanine, the CDR3 has a length of 14 residues. Only CDR3 DNA remains: 42 bases, in frame from the first base. The sample's time point label, decoded: about 28 days (+/-7) after the second vaccine dose. AZD1222 recipients with second doses at about 4 weeks or about 12 weeks were pooled, because spike-specific TCR depth and breadth did not differ between schedules. Samples from vaccinated people were obtained from the UK trials COV001 and COV002, which included a single-blind randomized controlled phase 2/3 trial of AZD1222 (ChAdOx1 nCoV-19) in healthy adults. Trial participant PBMC samples were collected at day 0 and day 28 after the second dose for TCRbeta chain sequencing. The investigation overall reported the following: Conclusions about previously exposed vaccinees are limited because only a handful of AZD1222 recipients were SARS-CoV-2 seropositive at baseline. Reportedly, almost half of the unique spike-specific TCRs recognized epitopes lying outside the regions that are mutated in the B.1.351 and B.1.1.7 variants. The 56-69-year group was small, and its depth increase did not reach significance, likely because of low power. After two AZD1222 doses, both the breadth and the depth of spike-specific TCRs were significantly higher than at day 0 and than in MenACWY recipients. Because no day 14 peak-response samples were available, repertoires were characterized only after the peak T cell response. Participants were mostly white British, with more females than males. The authors suggested clonal diversity may have been underestimated. The whole spike protein was spanned by vaccine-associated CD4 TCRs, and dominant responses were seen in regions 160-218 and 743-854.

The CDR3 regions of human TCRbeta chains were analyzed by immunosequencing. The authors' pipeline ran thus. Repertoire TCRs were checked for matches against a reference library of SARS-CoV-2-specific TCRs that had been generated using the MIRA antigen-specificity platform. Breadth was defined as the fraction of unique TCRs that were SARS-CoV-2-associated, and depth was defined as the fraction of total T cells that were SARS-CoV-2-associated. Using the MIRA data, each spike-specific TCR was assigned both to the spike region to which the TCR was reactive and to a CD4 or CD8 class. Log10-transformed breadth and depth values were compared by one-way ANOVA with Sidak's multiple comparisons tests. Held by TCRdb, this immuneACCESS table contains in-frame sequences only and omits some clones. Under half of the omission traces to an unresolved V gene where checked; the cause of the rest is unknown. V and J calls and clone size are as listed in that table; D and trimming were resolved from the DNA. This sample has 180,000 or so clones in its table, and about nine tenths of those were observed once. Approximately 1.6% of the sample goes to the ten largest clones.

The sequencing used peripheral blood, collected 28 days after the second AZD1222 dose. The clonotype was recovered from an adult who received the AZD1222 COVID-19 vaccine. The receptor chain draws on TRBV5-1 and TRBJ1-2; no D gene can be assigned with confidence. At the DNA level, the sequence is TGCGCCAGCAGCTTGGAGGGCGGATCCTATGGCTACACCTTC. Translation gives CASSLEGGSYGYTF.